The T cell receptor beta chain described here comes from a study of blood T cell repertoires in COVID-19 (dated by TCRdb to about 2020). For the wider study: The collaborator samples originated in the United States, Italy and Spain and spanned the acute and convalescent phases of COVID-19. The prospective study material was composed of cDNA or gDNA derived from T cells, B-cell-depleted T cells, or PBMCs. Deeply sampled blood TCRbeta repertoires from subjects exposed to, actively infected with, or recovered from COVID-19 were included in the dataset. The repertoires were made available in a free public database intended to serve as a resource for research on the immune response to SARS-CoV-2. Samples were obtained from the ongoing ImmuneRACE study (first 160 participants) and from 1,200 or so subjects provided by 6 global collaborators. Nearly every sample came with metadata listing a de-identified subject ID, COVID-19 status, age in years and sex. Where available, HLA class I and class II types were obtained from metadata supplied by the sample provider rather than from assay-based typing. General conclusions and limits of the study: The quantity of clinical and demographic metadata differed by source and by participant and was supplied without curation.

TCRbeta CDR3 regions were amplified from genomic DNA using the immunoSEQ Assay, a bias-controlled multiplex PCR. The original pipeline was this. Within the assay, amplification of reference gene primers was used to estimate how many nucleated cells each sample contained. Sequence reads were collapsed and filtered to measure the absolute abundance of every unique TCRbeta CDR3 rearrangement. Productive Simpson clonality was computed per sample as the square root of Simpson's diversity index over productive rearrangements. TCRdb re-hosts the immuneACCESS table, in-frame sequences only. Its copies lack some clones; in the studies checked, an unresolved V gene accounts for under half of them, and the cause for the rest is not known. V, J and clone size were drawn from that table, and D and trimming were deduced from the DNA. The sample contains hundreds of thousands of clones, 80% to 90% of them found a single time. The biggest ten clones account for roughly 1% of the sample.

About this clone itself: The specificity of this receptor is unknown. No much larger clone exists at a distance of one base, and base qualities are not known.

One collaborating source in Seattle enrolled patients while the patients were actively infected and followed the patients over time throughout the course of disease. The collaborating institutions used their own protocols to collect whole blood in K2EDTA tubes. For TCRbeta analysis, collaborator samples were shipped as frozen whole blood, as isolated PBMCs, or as DNA extracted from either sample type. CDR1 and CDR2, per the germline V gene, are SGHNT and YENEEA. The CDR3 has 15 amino acids, counting the end cysteine and phenylalanine. The only DNA kept is the CDR3, 45 bases in frame from the first base. V is shortened by 4 bases, J by 1 base, and the region joining them spans 10 bases.

Sequencing was carried out using peripheral blood. This receptor was identified in a man younger than 30 with COVID-19, enrolled during active disease. In this chain, TRBV11-3 is recombined with TRBJ2-2; matching of 6 bases hints at TRBD2 as the D gene. The DNA is TGTGCCAGCAGCTGGCGGGGACGGAACACCGGGGAGCTGTTTTTT. This yields the protein CASSWRGRNTGELFF.